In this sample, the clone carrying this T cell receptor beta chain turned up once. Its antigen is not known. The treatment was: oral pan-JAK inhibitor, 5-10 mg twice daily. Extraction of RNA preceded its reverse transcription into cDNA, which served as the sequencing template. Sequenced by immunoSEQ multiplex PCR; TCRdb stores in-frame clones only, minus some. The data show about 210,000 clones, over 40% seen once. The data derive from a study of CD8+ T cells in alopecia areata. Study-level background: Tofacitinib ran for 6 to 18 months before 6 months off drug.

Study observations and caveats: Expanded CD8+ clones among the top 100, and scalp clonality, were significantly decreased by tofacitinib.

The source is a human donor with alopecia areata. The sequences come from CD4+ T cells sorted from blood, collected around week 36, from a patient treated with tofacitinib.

The CDR3 region has the DNA TGTGCCAGCGGTTGGCAGGGAGGAGAAAAACTGTTTTTT. Residues: CASGWQGGEKLFF. The genes are TRBV2 and TRBJ1-4, with D perhaps matching TRBD1 (5 bases). Trimming shortened V by 8 bases and J by 8 bases, and 15 bases separated the two germline ends. Germline V lookup: CDR1 SNHLY, CDR2 FYNNEI. The CDR3 is 13 residues long.